This T cell receptor (beta chain) was retrieved from a study of CD8+ T cells in alopecia areata. About the study: The drug, tofacitinib, lasted 6 to 18 months, followed by 6 months off drug.

Treatment: oral pan-JAK inhibitor, 5-10 mg twice daily. In the case of this clone: Antigen specificity is unknown.

Once RNA had been extracted, it was reverse transcribed into cDNA to act as the sequencing template. Some clones are missing from TCRdb's copy, which holds only in-frame ones; the method was immunoSEQ multiplex PCR. The sample has approximately 140,000 clones; about 86% are singletons. CDR1 GTSNPN and CDR2 SVGIG come from the germline V gene (reference sequence). V lost 3 bases and J lost 3, with 11 bases in between. The CDR3 has 14 residues. Study-level points and caveats: Scalp lesions, especially in alopecia totalis/universalis, had higher clonality than normal scalp. Many expanded lesional clones persisted in scalp and blood during tofacitinib.

The receptor's source is a human donor with alopecia areata. The V and J genes are TRBV30 and TRBJ2-2, with a weak D call TRBD1 (6 bases). The material was CD8+ T cells sorted from blood, obtained at week 4, from a patient treated with tofacitinib. The CDR3 region has the DNA TGTGCCTGGAGGTCAGGACAGTACACCGGGGAGCTGTTTTTT. Protein product: CAWRSGQYTGELFF.